This TCR beta chain was sequenced for a study of control samples from healthy donors and cancer patients (dated by TCRdb to 2020 to 2022). Library construction relied on the immunoSEQ multiplex PCR assay. TCRdb provides this immuneACCESS table in a form limited to in-frame rearrangements. Some clones are lacking; in checked studies, under half of them reflect an unresolved V gene, and why the rest are absent is not known. This sample lists 70,000 to 75,000 clones; 85% to 90% were detected once. The ten largest clones represent around 20% of the sample. Concerning this clone: Its antigen is still unknown. The input lacks base qualities; no much larger clone sits a single base away.

The V and J ends are trimmed by 0 bases and 5 bases, leaving 5 bases between them. Inclusive of the bounding cysteine and phenylalanine, the CDR3 is 13 residues long. Just CDR3 DNA is preserved here, 39 bases in frame from base 1. The germline V gene (reference sequence) sets CDR1 to LGHDT and CDR2 to YNNKEL. The receptor chain draws on TRBV3-1 (or the pseudogene TRBV3-2) and TRBJ1-5; the D gene assignment is ambiguous. The sequenced sample consisted of PBMCs. This receptor was obtained from a man between 60 and 75 years old with lung cancer. The nucleotides are TGTGCCAGCAGCCAAGATCGCGATCAGCCCCAGCATTTT. Its protein is CASSQDRDQPQHF.